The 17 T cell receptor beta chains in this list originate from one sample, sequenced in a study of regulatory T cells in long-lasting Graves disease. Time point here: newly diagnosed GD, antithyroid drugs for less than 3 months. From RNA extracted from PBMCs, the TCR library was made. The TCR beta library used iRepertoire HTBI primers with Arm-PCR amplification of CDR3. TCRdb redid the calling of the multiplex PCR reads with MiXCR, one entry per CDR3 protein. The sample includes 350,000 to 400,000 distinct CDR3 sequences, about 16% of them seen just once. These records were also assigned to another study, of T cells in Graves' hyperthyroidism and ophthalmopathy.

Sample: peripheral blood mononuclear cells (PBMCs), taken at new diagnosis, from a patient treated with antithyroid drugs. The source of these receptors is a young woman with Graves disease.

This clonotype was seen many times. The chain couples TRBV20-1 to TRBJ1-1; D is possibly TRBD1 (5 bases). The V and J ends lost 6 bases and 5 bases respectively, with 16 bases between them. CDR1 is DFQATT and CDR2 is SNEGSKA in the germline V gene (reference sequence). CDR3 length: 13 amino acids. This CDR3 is CSAPKPGTTEAFF. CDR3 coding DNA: TGCAGTGCCCCAAAACCGGGGACGACTGAAGCTTTCTTT.

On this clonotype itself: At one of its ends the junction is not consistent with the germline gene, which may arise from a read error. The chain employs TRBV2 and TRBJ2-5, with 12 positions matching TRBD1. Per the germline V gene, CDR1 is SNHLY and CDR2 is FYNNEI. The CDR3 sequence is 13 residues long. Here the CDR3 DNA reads TGCGCCAGCAGGGACAGGGGGCTTGAGACCCAGTACTTC. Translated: CASRDRGLETQYF.

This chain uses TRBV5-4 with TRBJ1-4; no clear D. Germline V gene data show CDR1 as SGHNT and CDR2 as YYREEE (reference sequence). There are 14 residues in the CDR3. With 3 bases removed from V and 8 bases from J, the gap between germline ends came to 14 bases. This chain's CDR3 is CASSSGGKNEKLFF. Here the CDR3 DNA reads TGTGCCAGCAGCTCAGGAGGCAAGAACGAAAAACTGTTTTTT.

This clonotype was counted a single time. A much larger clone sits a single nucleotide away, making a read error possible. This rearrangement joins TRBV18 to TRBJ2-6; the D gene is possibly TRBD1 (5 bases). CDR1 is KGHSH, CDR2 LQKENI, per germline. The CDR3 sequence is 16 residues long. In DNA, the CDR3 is TGTGCCAGCTCACCATTCGGTACTTCTGGGGCCAACGTCCGGACTTTC. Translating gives CASSPFGTSGANVRTF. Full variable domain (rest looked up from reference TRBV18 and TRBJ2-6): NAGVMQNPRHLVRRRGQEARLRCSPMKGHSHVYWYRQLPEEGLKFMVYLQKENIIDESGMPKERFSAEFPKEGPSILRIQQVVRGDSAAYFCASSPFGTSGANVRTFGAGSRLTVL.

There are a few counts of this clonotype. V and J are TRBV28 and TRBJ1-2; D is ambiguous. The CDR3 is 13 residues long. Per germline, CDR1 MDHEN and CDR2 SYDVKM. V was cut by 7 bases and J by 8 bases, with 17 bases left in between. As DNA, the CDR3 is TGTGCCAGCACTTCTGCAACAATAGGAGGCTACACCTTC. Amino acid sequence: CASTSATIGGYTF.

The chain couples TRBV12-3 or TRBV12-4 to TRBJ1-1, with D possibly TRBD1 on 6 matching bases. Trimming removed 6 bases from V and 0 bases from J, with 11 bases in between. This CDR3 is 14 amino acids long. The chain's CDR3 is CASSRQALNTEAFF. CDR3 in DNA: TGTGCCAGCAGCCGACAGGCCTTGAACACTGAAGCTTTCTTT.

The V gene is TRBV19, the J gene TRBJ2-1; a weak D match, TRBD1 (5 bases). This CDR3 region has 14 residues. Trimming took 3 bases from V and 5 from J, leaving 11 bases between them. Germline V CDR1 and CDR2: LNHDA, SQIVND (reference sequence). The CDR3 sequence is CASSIQQDNNEQFF. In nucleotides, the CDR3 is TGTGCCAGTAGTATCCAACAGGACAACAATGAGCAGTTCTTC.

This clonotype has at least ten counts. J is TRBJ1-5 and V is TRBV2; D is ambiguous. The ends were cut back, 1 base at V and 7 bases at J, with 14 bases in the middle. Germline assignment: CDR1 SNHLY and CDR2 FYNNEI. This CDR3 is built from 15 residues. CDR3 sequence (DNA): TGTGCCAGCAGTGAAGTTAGGAGCCCGGGGCAGCCCCAGCATTTT. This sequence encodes CASSEVRSPGQPQHF.

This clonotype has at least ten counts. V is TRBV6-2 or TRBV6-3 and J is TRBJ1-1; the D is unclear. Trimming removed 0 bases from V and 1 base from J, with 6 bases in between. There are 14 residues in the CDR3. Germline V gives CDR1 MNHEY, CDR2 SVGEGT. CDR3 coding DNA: TGTGCCAGCAGTTACTCTCCAGCGAACACTGAAGCTTTCTTT. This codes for CASSYSPANTEAFF.

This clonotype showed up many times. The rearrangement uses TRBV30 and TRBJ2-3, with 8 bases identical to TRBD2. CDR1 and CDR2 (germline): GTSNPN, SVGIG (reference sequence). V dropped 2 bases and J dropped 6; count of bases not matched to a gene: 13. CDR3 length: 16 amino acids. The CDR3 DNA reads TGTGCCTGGAGTACCCCCCCCGGGGGGGGGAAGGATACGCAGTATTTT. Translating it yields CAWSTPPGGGKDTQYF.

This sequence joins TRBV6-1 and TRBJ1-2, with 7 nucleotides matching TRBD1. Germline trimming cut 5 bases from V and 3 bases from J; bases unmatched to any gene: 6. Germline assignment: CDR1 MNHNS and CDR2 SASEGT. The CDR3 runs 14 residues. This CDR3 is CASSKGQVDYGYTF. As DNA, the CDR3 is TGTGCCAGCAGTAAAGGACAGGTTGACTATGGCTACACCTTC.

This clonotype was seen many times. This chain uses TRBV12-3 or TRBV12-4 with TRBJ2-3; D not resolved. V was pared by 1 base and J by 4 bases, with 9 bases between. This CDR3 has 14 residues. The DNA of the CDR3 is TGTGCCAGCAGTTTAGGCCAGCTTGCAGATACGCAGTATTTT. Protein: CASSLGQLADTQYF.

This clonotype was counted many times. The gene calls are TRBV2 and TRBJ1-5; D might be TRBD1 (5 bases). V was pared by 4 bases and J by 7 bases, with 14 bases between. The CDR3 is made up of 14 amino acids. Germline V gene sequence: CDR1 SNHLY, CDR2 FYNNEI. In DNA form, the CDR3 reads TGTGCCAGCAGTGTAGGGCAGGGCTGGCAGCCCCAGCATTTT. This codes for CASSVGQGWQPQHF.

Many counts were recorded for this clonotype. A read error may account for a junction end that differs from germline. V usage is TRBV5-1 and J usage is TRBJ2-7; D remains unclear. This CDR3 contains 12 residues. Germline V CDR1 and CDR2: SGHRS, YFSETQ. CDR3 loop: CASSGDSYEQYF. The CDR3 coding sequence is TGTGCCAGCAGTGGGGACTCCTACGAGCAGTACTTC.

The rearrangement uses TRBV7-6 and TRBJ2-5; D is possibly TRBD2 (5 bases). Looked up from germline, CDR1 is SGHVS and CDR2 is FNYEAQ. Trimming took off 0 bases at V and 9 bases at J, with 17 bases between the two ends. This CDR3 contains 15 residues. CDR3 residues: CASSLATTTLGAQYF. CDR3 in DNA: TGTGCCAGCAGCTTAGCAACCACCACGCTCGGGGCCCAGTACTTC.

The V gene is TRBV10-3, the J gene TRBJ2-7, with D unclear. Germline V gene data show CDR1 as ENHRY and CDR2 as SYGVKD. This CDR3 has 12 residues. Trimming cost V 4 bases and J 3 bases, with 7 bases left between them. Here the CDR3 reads CAISGQDYEQYF. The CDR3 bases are TGTGCCATCAGTGGTCAGGACTACGAGCAGTACTTC.

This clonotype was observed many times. The CDR3 protein is CASSLGQGQPQHF. CDR3 sequence (DNA): TGTGCCAGCTCCCTCGGACAGGGTCAGCCCCAGCATTTT. The chain uses TRBV18 and TRBJ1-5; 8 nucleotides align to TRBD1. CDR3 size: 13 residues. CDR1 is KGHSH and CDR2 is LQKENI in the germline V gene. V lost 6 bases to trimming and J lost 6 bases; unmatched junction nucleotides: 4.